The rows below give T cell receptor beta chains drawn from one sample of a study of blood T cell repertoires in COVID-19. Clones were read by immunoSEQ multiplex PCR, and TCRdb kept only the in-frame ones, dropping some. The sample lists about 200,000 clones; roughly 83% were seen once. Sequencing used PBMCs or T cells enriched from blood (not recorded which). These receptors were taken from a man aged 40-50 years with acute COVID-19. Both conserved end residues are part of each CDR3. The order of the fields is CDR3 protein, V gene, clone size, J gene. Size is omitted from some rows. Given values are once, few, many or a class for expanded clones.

CASSLGMKAGQNIQYF,TRBV14,.,TRBJ2-4
CASSLHRGLRQPQHF,TRBV28,.,TRBJ1-5
CATSDPSDTEAFF,TRBV24-1,few,TRBJ1-1
CASSLAQGEETQYF,TRBV5-4,.,TRBJ2-5
CASSEGLRTGELFF,TRBV14,.,TRBJ2-2
CASSLSGTATGELFF,TRBV28,.,TRBJ2-2
CASSWGGAVETQYF,TRBV7-9,.,TRBJ2-5
CASRGGDGRPIYF,TRBV28,.,TRBJ1-3
CASSPGQSRGTIYF,TRBV5-1,.,TRBJ1-3
CASSQGQRGGYTF,TRBV3-1/TRBV3-2,once,TRBJ1-2
CASSYSGQAATQYF,TRBV6-5,.,TRBJ2-5
CASSRRDRGDNEQFF,TRBV3-1/TRBV3-2,.,TRBJ2-1
CASSLTGNYGYTF,TRBV27,.,TRBJ1-2
CASSWGTGKTEQFF,TRBV5-6,.,TRBJ2-1
CASSSHWGAGGISYNEQFF,TRBV7-9,.,TRBJ2-1
CASSGFLRDSYGYTF,TRBV25-1,.,TRBJ1-2
CASSSKTSEHTQYF,TRBV7-2,.,TRBJ2-3
CASSLQAGGRFDEQFF,TRBV5-1,.,TRBJ2-1
CASRQGQPGNTIYF,TRBV28,.,TRBJ1-3
CASKGLAGAGELFF,TRBV2,.,TRBJ2-2
CASSSNLVLAGSYNEQFF,TRBV7-2,.,TRBJ2-1
CASSLDSGTADQAKNIQYF,TRBV7-9,.,TRBJ2-4
CASSLITGELFF,TRBV27,.,TRBJ2-2
CASSQDRERSPSNEQFF,TRBV4-3,.,TRBJ2-1
CASSPSTGRFYEQYF,TRBV28,.,TRBJ2-7
CASRGTGLFEKLFF,TRBV5-1,.,TRBJ1-4
CASGEQGGSYEQYF,TRBV5-1,.,TRBJ2-7
CASSLGVFGQPQHF,TRBV5-1,few,TRBJ1-5
CASRGPGQGIREQYF,TRBV19,.,TRBJ2-7
CASSLSGGGKGNTIYF,TRBV28,.,TRBJ1-3
CASSLLQGRTTEAFF,TRBV27,.,TRBJ1-1
CASSLLVGDSYEQYF,TRBV27,.,TRBJ2-7
CASRLSGSSYNEQFF,TRBV28,.,TRBJ2-1
CASSVGRDEQFF,TRBV28,.,TRBJ2-1
CASSLRDRGKGSEAFF,TRBV5-4,.,TRBJ1-1
CALTRDTLYEQYF,TRBV30,.,TRBJ2-7
CSASPGTGVQPQHF,TRBV20-1,few,TRBJ1-5
CASPEGGAGSPLHF,TRBV19,.,TRBJ1-6
CASSGQGVSTDTQYF,TRBV19,.,TRBJ2-3
CASSEPGISVDQAFF,TRBV25-1,.,TRBJ1-1
CASSFTGSSRNTIYF,TRBV27,.,TRBJ1-3
CATQKSGGYQPQHF,TRBV28,.,TRBJ1-5
CASSESVGSEQFF,TRBV10-1,.,TRBJ2-1